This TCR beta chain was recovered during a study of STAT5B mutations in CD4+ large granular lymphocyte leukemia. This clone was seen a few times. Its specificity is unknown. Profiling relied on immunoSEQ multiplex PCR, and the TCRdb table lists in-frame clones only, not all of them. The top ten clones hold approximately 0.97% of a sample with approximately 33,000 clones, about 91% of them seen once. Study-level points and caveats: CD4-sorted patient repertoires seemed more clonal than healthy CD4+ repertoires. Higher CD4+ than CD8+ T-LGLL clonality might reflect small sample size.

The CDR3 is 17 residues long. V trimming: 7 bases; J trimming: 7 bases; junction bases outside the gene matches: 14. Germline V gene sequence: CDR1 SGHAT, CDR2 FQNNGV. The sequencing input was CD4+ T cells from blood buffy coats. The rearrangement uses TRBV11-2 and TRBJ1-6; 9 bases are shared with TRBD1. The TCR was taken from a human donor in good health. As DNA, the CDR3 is TGTGCCAGCATTATGGACCCCTTACAGGGGGCGAATTCACCCCTCCACTTT. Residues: CASIMDPLQGANSPLHF.